This T cell receptor beta chain was recovered during a study of blood T cell repertoires in COVID-19. Study at large: Sites across the United States, Italy and Spain contributed samples from acute and convalescent COVID-19. PBMCs, B-cell-depleted T cells, or T cells provided the cDNA or gDNA that made up the material.

The CDR3 is 15 amino acids. The germline V gene encodes CDR1 ENHRY and CDR2 SYGVKD. Trimming removed 10 bases from V and 0 bases from J; junction bases left unmatched: 7. This clone has more than one count but fewer than ten. Per the study methods: Counts of nucleated cells, estimated from reference gene primer amplification, were obtained. TCRdb's copy holds only in-frame clones and misses some; the assay was immunoSEQ multiplex PCR. V and J calls and clone size are those listed in that table; D and trimming were worked out from the DNA. The data contain under 200,000 clones, about 80% of them seen just once; the ten biggest clones take up approximately 10%.

Sequencing input: peripheral blood. The clonotype comes from a man aged 65-85 years with active or convalescent COVID-19. The V and J genes are TRBV10-3 and TRBJ1-3; 9 bases line up with TRBD1. The CDR3 DNA reads as TGTGCCACAGGACAGGGGCCTTCCTCTGGAAACACCATATATTTT. Translated, it gives CATGQGPSSGNTIYF.